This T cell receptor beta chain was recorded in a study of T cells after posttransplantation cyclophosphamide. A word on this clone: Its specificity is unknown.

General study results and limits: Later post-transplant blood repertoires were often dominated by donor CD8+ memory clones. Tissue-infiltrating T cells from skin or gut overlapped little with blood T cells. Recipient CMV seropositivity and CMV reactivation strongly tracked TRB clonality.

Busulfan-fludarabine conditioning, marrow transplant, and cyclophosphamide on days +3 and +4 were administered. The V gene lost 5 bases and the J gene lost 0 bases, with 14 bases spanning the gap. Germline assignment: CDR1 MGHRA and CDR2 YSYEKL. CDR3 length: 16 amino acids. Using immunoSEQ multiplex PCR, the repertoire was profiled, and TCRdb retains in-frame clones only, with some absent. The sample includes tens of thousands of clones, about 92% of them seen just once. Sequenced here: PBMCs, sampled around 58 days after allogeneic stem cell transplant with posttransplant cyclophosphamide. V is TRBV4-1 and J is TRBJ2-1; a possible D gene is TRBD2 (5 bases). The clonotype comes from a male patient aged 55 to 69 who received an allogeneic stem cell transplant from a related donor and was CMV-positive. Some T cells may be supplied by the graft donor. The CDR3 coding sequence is TGCGCCAGCAGCTCTACCGGACTGAACTCCTACAATGAGCAGTTCTTC. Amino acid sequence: CASSSTGLNSYNEQFF.